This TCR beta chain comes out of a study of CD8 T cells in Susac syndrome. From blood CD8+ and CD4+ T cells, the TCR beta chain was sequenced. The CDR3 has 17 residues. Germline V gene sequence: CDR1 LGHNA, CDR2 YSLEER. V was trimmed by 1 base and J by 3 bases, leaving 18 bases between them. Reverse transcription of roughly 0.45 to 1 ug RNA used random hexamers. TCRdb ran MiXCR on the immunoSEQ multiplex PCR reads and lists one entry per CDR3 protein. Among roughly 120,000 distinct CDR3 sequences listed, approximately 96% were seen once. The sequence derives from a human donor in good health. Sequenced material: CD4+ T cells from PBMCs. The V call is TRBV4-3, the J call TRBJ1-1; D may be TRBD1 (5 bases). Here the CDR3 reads CASSQGVLEGRDTEAFF. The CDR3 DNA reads TGCGCCAGCAGCCAAGGAGTGTTGGAGGGACGGGACACTGAAGCTTTCTTT.